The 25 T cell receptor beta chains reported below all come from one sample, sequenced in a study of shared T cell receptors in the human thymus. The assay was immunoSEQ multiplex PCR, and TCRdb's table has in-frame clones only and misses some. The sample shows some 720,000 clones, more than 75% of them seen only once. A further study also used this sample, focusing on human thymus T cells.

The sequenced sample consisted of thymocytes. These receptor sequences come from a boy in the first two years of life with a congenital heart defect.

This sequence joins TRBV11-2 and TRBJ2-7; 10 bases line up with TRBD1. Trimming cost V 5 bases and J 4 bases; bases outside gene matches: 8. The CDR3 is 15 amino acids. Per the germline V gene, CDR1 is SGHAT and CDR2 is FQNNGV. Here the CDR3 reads CASSDLRDRGYEQYF. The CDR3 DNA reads TGTGCCAGCAGCGACCTCCGGGACAGGGGTTACGAGCAGTACTTC.

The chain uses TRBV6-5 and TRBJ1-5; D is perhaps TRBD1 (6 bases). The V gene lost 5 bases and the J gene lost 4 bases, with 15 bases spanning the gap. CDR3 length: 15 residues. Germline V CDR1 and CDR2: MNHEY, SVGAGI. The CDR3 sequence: CASSPLQGPNQPQHF. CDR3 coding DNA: TGTGCCAGCAGTCCCCTGCAGGGGCCGAATCAGCCCCAGCATTTT.

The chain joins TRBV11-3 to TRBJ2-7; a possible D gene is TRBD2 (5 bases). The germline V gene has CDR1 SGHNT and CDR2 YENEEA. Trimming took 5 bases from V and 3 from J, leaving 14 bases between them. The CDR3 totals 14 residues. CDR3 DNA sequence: TGTGCCAGCAGCCCAGAAGCGGCAATCTACGAGCAGTACTTC. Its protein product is CASSPEAAIYEQYF.

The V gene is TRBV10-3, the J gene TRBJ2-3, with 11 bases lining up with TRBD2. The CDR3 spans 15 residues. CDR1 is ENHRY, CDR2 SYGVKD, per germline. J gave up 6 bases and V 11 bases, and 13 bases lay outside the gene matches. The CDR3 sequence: CAANGLAGGQDTQYF. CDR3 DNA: TGTGCCGCCAATGGCCTAGCGGGAGGTCAGGATACGCAGTATTTT.

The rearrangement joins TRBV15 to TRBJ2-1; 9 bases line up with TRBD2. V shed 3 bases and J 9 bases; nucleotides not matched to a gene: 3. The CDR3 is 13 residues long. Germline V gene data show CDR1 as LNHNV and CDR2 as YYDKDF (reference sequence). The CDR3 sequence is CATSRLLAGEQFF. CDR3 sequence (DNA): TGTGCCACCAGCAGGTTACTAGCGGGTGAGCAGTTCTTC.

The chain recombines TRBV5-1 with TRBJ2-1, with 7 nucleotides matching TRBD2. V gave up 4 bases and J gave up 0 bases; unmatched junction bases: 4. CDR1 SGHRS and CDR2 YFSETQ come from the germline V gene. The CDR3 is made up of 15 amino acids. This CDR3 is CASSAGGSSYNEQFF. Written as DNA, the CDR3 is TGCGCCAGCAGCGCCGGGGGGAGCTCCTACAATGAGCAGTTCTTC.

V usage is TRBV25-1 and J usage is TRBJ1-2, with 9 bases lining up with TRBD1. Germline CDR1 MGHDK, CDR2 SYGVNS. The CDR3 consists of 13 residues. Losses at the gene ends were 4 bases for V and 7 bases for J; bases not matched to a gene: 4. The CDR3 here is CASSGDREGGYTF. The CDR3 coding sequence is TGTGCCAGCAGTGGGGACAGGGAGGGTGGCTACACCTTC.

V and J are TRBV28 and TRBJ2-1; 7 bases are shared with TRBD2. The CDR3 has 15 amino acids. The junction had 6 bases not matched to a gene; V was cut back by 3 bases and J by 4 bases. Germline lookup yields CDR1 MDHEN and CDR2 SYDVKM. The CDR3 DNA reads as TGTGCCAGCAGTTTGGTGCTAGCGGAATACAATGAGCAGTTCTTC. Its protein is CASSLVLAEYNEQFF.

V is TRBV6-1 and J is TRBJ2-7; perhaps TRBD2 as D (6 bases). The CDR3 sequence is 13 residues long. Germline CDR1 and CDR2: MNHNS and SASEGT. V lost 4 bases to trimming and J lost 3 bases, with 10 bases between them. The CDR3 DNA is TGTGCCAGCAGTGGGGAGGCAAGCTACGAGCAGTACTTC. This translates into CASSGEASYEQYF.

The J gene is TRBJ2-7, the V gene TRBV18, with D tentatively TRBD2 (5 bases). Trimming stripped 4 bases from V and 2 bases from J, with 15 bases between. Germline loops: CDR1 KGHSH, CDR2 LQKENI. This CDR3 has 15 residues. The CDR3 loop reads CASSRAAQRTYEQYF. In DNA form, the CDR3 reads TGTGCCAGCTCACGGGCAGCACAGCGGACCTACGAGCAGTACTTC.

CDR3 protein: CASSIRDRHSGYGYTF. Written as DNA, the CDR3 is TGCGCCAGCAGCATACGGGACAGACATTCTGGCTATGGCTACACCTTC. The chain uses TRBV4-3 and TRBJ1-2; 7 bases are shared with TRBD1. Germline lookup yields CDR1 LGHNA and CDR2 YSLEER. This CDR3 comprises 16 residues. V lost 5 bases, J lost 4 bases, and 13 bases stayed unmatched.

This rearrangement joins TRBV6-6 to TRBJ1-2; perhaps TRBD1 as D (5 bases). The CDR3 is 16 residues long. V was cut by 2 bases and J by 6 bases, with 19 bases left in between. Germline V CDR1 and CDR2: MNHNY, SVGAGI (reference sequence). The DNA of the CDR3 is TGTGCCAGCAGTTACCGCCCAGGGCCAAGTAGGAATGGCTACACCTTC. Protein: CASSYRPGPSRNGYTF.

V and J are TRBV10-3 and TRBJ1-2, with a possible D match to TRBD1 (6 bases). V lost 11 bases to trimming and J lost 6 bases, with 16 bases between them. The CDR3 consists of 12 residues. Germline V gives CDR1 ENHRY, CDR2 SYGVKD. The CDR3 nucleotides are TGTGCCCTGGGACACGGTGGCGATGGCTACACCTTC. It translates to CALGHGGDGYTF.

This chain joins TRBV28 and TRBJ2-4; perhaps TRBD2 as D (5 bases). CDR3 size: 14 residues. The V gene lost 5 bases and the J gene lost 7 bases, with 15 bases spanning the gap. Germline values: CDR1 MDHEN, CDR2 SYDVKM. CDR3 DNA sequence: TGTGCCAGCAGTCTCTTCCGGGAACGGAACATTCAGTACTTC. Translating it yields CASSLFRERNIQYF.

The CDR3 DNA reads as TGTGCCAGCAGTTTAGGGACAGGGAGTAGCAATCAGCCCCAGCATTTT. Translating gives CASSLGTGSSNQPQHF. The rearrangement uses TRBV27 and TRBJ1-5; 9 bases match TRBD1. V shed 2 bases and J 0 bases; nucleotides not matched to a gene: 2. This CDR3 is 16 amino acids long. From germline, CDR1 is MNHEY and CDR2 SMNVEV (reference sequence).

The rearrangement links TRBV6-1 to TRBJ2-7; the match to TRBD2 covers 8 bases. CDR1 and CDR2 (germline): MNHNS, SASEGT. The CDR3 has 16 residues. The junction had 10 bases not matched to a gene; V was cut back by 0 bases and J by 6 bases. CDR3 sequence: CASSEAARSGMGEQYF. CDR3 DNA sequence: TGTGCCAGCAGTGAAGCCGCCCGTAGCGGGATGGGCGAGCAGTACTTC.

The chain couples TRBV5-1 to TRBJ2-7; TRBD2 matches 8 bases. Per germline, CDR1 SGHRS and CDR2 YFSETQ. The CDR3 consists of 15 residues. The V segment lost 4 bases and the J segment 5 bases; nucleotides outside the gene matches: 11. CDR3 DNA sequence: TGCGCCAGCAGCGGTAGACTAGCGTCCTATCACGAGCAGTACTTC. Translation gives CASSGRLASYHEQYF.

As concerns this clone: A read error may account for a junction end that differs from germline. The CDR3 bases are TGTGCCACCAGCACCCCGGGACACGACGAGCTGTACTTC. Protein sequence: CATSTPGHDELYF. V is TRBV15 and J is TRBJ2-7, with D tentatively TRBD1 (6 bases). The CDR3 is made up of 13 amino acids. Germline V gives CDR1 LNHNV, CDR2 YYDKDF (reference sequence).

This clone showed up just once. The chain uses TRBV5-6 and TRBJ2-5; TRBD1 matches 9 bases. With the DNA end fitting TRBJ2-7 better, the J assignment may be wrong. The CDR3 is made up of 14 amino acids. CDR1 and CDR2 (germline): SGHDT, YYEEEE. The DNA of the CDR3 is TGTGCCAGCAGCCCAAGGGGACAGGGCTACGAGCAGTACTTC. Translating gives CASSPRGQGYEQYF.

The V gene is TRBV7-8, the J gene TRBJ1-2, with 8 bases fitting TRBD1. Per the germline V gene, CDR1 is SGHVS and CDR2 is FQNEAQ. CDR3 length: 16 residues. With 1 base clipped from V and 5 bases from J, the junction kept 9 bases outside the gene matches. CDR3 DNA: TGTGCCAGCAGCTTAGTTCTAGGGGACAGGAGTTATGGCTACACCTTC. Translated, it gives CASSLVLGDRSYGYTF.

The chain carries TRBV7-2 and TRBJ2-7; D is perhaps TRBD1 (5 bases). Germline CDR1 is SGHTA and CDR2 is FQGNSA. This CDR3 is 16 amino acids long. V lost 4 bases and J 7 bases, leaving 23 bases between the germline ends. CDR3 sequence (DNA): TGTGCCAGCAGCTCCTTGACAGACCACCCCCATCGGGAGCAGTACTTC. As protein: CASSSLTDHPHREQYF.

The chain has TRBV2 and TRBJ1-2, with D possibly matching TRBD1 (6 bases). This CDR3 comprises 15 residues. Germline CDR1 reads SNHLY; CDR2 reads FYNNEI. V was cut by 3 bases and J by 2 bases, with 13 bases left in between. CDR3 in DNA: TGTGCCAGCAGTGATACCTACAGGGAGAACTATGGCTACACCTTC. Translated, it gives CASSDTYRENYGYTF.

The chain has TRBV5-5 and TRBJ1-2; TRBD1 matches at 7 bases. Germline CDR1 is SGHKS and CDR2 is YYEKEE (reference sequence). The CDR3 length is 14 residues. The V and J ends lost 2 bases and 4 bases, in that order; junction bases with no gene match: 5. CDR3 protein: CASSFLPGGYGYTF. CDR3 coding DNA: TGTGCCAGCAGCTTCCTTCCAGGGGGCTATGGCTACACCTTC.

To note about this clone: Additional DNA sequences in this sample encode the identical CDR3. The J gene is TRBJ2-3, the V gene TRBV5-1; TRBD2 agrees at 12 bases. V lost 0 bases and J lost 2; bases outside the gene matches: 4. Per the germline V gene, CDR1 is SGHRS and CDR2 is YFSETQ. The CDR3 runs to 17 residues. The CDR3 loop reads CASSLGLAGESTDTQYF. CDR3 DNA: TGCGCCAGCAGCTTGGGACTAGCGGGAGAGTCCACAGATACGCAGTATTTT.

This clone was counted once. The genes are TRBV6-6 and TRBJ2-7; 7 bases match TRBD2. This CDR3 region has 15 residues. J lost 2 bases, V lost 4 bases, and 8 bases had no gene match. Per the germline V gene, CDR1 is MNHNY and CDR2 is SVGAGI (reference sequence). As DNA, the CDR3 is TGTGCCAGCAGTTCTGGCGGGAGCGAGCCCTACGAGCAGTACTTC. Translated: CASSSGGSEPYEQYF.